This T cell receptor beta chain is from a study of radiotherapy plus CTLA-4 blockade in lung cancer. Study overall: Of all patients, around 20% responded objectively and roughly 31% showed disease control. Study observations and caveats: Following radiotherapy plus ipilimumab, tumor-derived TCR clones expanded in the blood. Reports state that early shifts in blood T cell clones, with interferon-beta, best predicted response.

Focal radiation plus CTLA-4 blockade with ipilimumab was administered to patients who had chemo-refractory metastatic non-small-cell lung cancer. V was trimmed by 0 bases and J by 11 bases, leaving 14 bases between them. The CDR3 sequence is 14 residues long. This clone was counted between two and nine times. The antigen remains unidentified. Here immunoSEQ multiplex PCR was the method, and the copy in TCRdb shows in-frame clones only, minus some. The sample comprises 75,000 to 100,000 clones, about four fifths of which are singletons, and 2.8% rests with the top ten. The sequencing here drew on peripheral blood, taken from a patient treated with radiotherapy plus ipilimumab. The chain is built from TRBV23-1 and TRBJ1-3; weak D call: TRBD1 (5 bases). TRBV23-1 is an ORF, with its function uncertain. This clonotype was obtained from a human donor with non-small cell lung cancer who had a partial response to radiotherapy plus ipilimumab. Some clones in this sample may be carry-over from other donors' samples. CDR3 residues: CASSQSHIQGSIYF. Here the CDR3 DNA reads TGCGCCAGCAGTCAATCCCACATCCAGGGTTCCATATATTTT.